Shown below are 5 T cell receptor beta chains from a single sample sequenced in a study of T cell responses to AZD1222 COVID-19 vaccine. Profiled with immunoSEQ multiplex PCR; TCRdb holds only in-frame clones, not every one. This sample has under 120,000 clones, with roughly nine tenths found just once. Sequencing was performed on peripheral blood, taken 28 days after the second AZD1222 dose. The receptors derive from an adult who received the AZD1222 COVID-19 vaccine.

This clone is a singleton in its sample. The CDR3 region has the DNA TGCGCCAGCAGCCAAGGCATAAGGGCTAGGTACTATGGCTACACCTTC. Translated, it gives CASSQGIRARYYGYTF. The genes are TRBV4-3 and TRBJ1-2; no firm D call. Germline CDR1 is LGHNA and CDR2 is YSLEER. Trimming shortened V by 1 base and J by 3 bases, and 15 bases separated the two germline ends. The CDR3 has 16 residues.

The gene calls are TRBV6-1 and TRBJ2-1; TRBD2 matches at 14 bases. V lost 0 bases, J lost 9 bases, and 7 bases stayed unmatched. The germline V gene has CDR1 MNHNS and CDR2 SASEGT. The CDR3 sequence is 17 residues long. CDR3 region: CASSEAKGTSGSTEQFF. CDR3 sequence (DNA): TGTGCCAGCAGTGAAGCGAAGGGGACTAGCGGGAGTACTGAGCAGTTCTTC.

This clone was counted once. The J gene is TRBJ2-5, the V gene TRBV5-1; D might be TRBD1 (5 bases). Germline V gene data show CDR1 as SGHRS and CDR2 as YFSETQ. This CDR3 contains 13 residues. V was shortened by 0 bases and J by 4 bases, with 7 bases between the two germline ends. Written as DNA, the CDR3 is TGCGCCAGCAGCTTGGGTGGGGCAGAGACCCAGTACTTC. It encodes CASSLGGAETQYF.

This clone was seen a single time. CDR3 in DNA: TGTGCCAGCAGGAGGCAGGACACCGGGGAGCTGTTTTTT. Protein sequence: CASRRQDTGELFF. The rearrangement links TRBV2 to TRBJ2-2; D is ambiguous. Germline V gives CDR1 SNHLY, CDR2 FYNNEI. Trimming stripped 6 bases from V and 3 bases from J, with 8 bases between. The CDR3 runs 13 residues.

The chain employs TRBV12-3 or TRBV12-4 and TRBJ1-2; no definite D call. This CDR3 spans 13 amino acids. Trimming cost V 6 bases and J 0 bases, with 8 bases left between them. CDR3 protein: CASSIPPNYGYTF. The DNA for the CDR3 is TGTGCCAGCAGCATCCCGCCTAACTATGGCTACACCTTC.